These 27 T cell receptor beta chains were all obtained from the same sample, sequenced in a study of long-term antiretroviral therapy in people with HIV. Investigators performed immunoSEQ version v3.0 at survey level. Generated by immunoSEQ multiplex PCR, the TCRdb table keeps only in-frame clones and is missing some. The sample has around 26,000 clones, around 83% seen once. This specimen consisted of unsorted PBMCs, obtained roughly 2.7 years after starting antiretroviral therapy. The receptors derive from a middle-aged man with HIV.

V is TRBV5-5 and J is TRBJ1-1; perhaps TRBD1 as D (5 bases). This CDR3 has 16 residues. Germline V gives CDR1 SGHKS, CDR2 YYEKEE (reference sequence). The V end was cut by 4 bases, the J end by 0 bases, with 16 bases between. The CDR3 here is CASSRPGYWMNTEAFF. CDR3 DNA sequence: TGTGCCAGCAGCAGACCAGGGTATTGGATGAACACTGAAGCTTTCTTT.

This sequence joins TRBV7-2 and TRBJ2-3; a possible D gene is TRBD1 (5 bases). Trimming cost V 4 bases and J 1 base, with 12 bases left between them. This CDR3 has 15 residues. The germline V gene encodes CDR1 SGHTA and CDR2 FQGNSA. Written as DNA, the CDR3 is TGTGCCAGCAGCTCGCCGTGGGGCCGCACAGATACGCAGTATTTT. Protein: CASSSPWGRTDTQYF.

The chain is built from TRBV28 and TRBJ2-7; 7 nucleotides match TRBD2. This CDR3 comprises 13 residues. CDR1 and CDR2 from the germline V gene are MDHEN and SYDVKM. V lost 5 bases and J lost 4; bases outside the gene matches: 5. The CDR3 DNA reads TGTGCCAGCAGTCCCCTGGGGGGGTACGAGCAGTACTTC. Protein product: CASSPLGGYEQYF.

This clone occurred a few times. This chain connects TRBV10-3 to TRBJ2-2; 13 bases fit TRBD2. V gave up 6 bases and J gave up 4 bases; unmatched junction bases: 2. The germline V gene encodes CDR1 ENHRY and CDR2 SYGVKD. The CDR3 is made up of 15 amino acids. CDR3 protein: CAIRRTSGGTGELFF. CDR3 in DNA: TGTGCCATCAGGCGGACTAGCGGGGGCACCGGGGAGCTGTTTTTT.

The chain recombines TRBV7-9 with TRBJ2-3; D remains unclear. This CDR3 comprises 15 residues. The V gene's germline CDR1 is SEHNR and CDR2 FQNEAQ (reference sequence). Deletions cut 2 bases from V and 0 bases from J, with 9 bases between. Written as DNA, the CDR3 is TGTGCCAGCAGCTTACTCGGAATAAGCACAGATACGCAGTATTTT. This sequence encodes CASSLLGISTDTQYF.

The chain is built from TRBV23-1 and TRBJ2-7, with D possibly being TRBD2 (5 bases). TRBV23-1 belongs to the ORF category, with a function that is uncertain. V lost 8 bases to trimming and J lost 0 bases, with 17 bases between them. CDR3 length: 15 residues. The CDR3, as DNA: TGCGCCAGCTCTCTTTCGGGGTGTTACTCCTACGAGCAGTACTTC. This encodes CASSLSGCYSYEQYF.

V gene TRBV28 combines with J gene TRBJ2-6; no firm D call. V was pared by 2 bases and J by 2 bases, with 10 bases between. Germline V lookup: CDR1 MDHEN, CDR2 SYDVKM. This CDR3 region has 16 residues. The CDR3 region is CASSLAGFAGANVLTF. The CDR3 DNA reads TGTGCCAGCAGTTTAGCCGGGTTCGCTGGGGCCAACGTCCTGACTTTC.

The rearrangement links TRBV28 to TRBJ2-2, with D possibly matching TRBD1 (6 bases). Between the trimmed V and J ends, which lost 3 bases and 3 bases, there was a span of 8 bases. The germline V gene has CDR1 MDHEN and CDR2 SYDVKM. The length of the CDR3 is 14 residues. The CDR3 loop is CASSFNRDTGELFF. The CDR3 DNA reads as TGTGCCAGCAGTTTTAACAGGGACACCGGGGAGCTGTTTTTT.

This chain links TRBV7-2 with TRBJ2-2; 12 bases match TRBD2. The CDR3 totals 16 residues. CDR1 and CDR2 from the germline V gene are SGHTA and FQGNSA. The ends lost 5 bases at V and 4 bases at J; junction bases unmatched: 5. The CDR3 is CASSPTSGGGTGELFF. CDR3 in DNA: TGTGCCAGCAGCCCGACTAGCGGGGGAGGCACCGGGGAGCTGTTTTTT.

The V gene is TRBV2, the J gene TRBJ1-4; D is possibly TRBD1 (5 bases). The CDR3 has 13 amino acids. The germline V gene encodes CDR1 SNHLY and CDR2 FYNNEI. Trimming stripped 6 bases from V and 5 bases from J, with 10 bases between. CDR3 loop: CASRGRRNEKLFF. The CDR3 DNA reads as TGTGCCAGCAGGGGACGGAGAAATGAAAAACTGTTTTTT.

J is TRBJ2-7 and V is TRBV28; no reliable D call. The germline V gene has CDR1 MDHEN and CDR2 SYDVKM. Trimming removed 2 bases from V and 0 bases from J, with 11 bases in between. The CDR3 contains 15 residues. The chain's CDR3 is CASSLNAKGSYEQYF. The CDR3 nucleotides are TGTGCCAGCAGTTTAAACGCTAAAGGCTCCTACGAGCAGTACTTC.

This clone was detected once. This chain uses TRBV5-1 with TRBJ2-7; no clear D. V was trimmed by 2 bases and J by 4 bases, leaving 4 bases between them. Germline V gene data show CDR1 as SGHRS and CDR2 as YFSETQ. The CDR3 is 11 amino acids. CDR3 loop: CASSFGYEQYF. DNA for the CDR3: TGCGCCAGCAGCTTTGGGTACGAGCAGTACTTC.

The V call is TRBV4-3, the J call TRBJ2-7; D gene ambiguous. Germline V gene sequence: CDR1 LGHNA, CDR2 YSLEER. The CDR3 has 13 residues. Trimming cost V 1 base and J 4 bases, with 8 bases left between them. The CDR3 coding sequence is TGCGCCAGCAGCCAAGCCCACCGTTACGAGCAGTACTTC. Protein: CASSQAHRYEQYF.

In its sample, this clone was seen once. The rearrangement joins TRBV4-3 to TRBJ2-3; 11 bases line up with TRBD2. CDR3 length: 18 residues. J gave up 1 base and V 1 base, and 7 bases lay outside the gene matches. Germline-derived CDR1 and CDR2 are LGHNA and YSLEER. CDR3 sequence: CASSQAASGGWGTDTQYF. CDR3 bases: TGCGCCAGCAGCCAAGCAGCTAGCGGGGGGTGGGGCACAGATACGCAGTATTTT.

Comment on this clone: In the same sample, other DNA sequences code for this CDR3. The gene calls are TRBV6-5 and TRBJ2-3; D might be TRBD2 (6 bases). Germline values: CDR1 MNHEY, CDR2 SVGAGI. This CDR3 has 16 residues. Trimming took 0 bases from V and 1 from J, leaving 11 bases between them. The CDR3, as DNA: TGTGCCAGCAGTTACTCGTTCACGGGGGGCACAGATACGCAGTATTTT. As protein: CASSYSFTGGTDTQYF.

The chain links TRBV6-6 to TRBJ1-2; TRBD1 might be the D (5 bases). Germline V lookup: CDR1 MNHNY, CDR2 SVGAGI (reference sequence). V gave up 2 bases and J gave up 1 base, with 11 bases separating them. CDR3 length equals 15 residues. The CDR3 is CASSYGQGLNYGYTF. In DNA form, the CDR3 reads TGTGCCAGCAGTTACGGGCAGGGACTTAACTATGGCTACACCTTC.

This chain joins TRBV28 and TRBJ1-1; the match to TRBD1 covers 8 bases. The CDR3 spans 13 residues. The germline gives CDR1 MDHEN, CDR2 SYDVKM. Trimming removed 3 bases from V and 3 bases from J; junction bases left unmatched: 0. DNA of the CDR3: TGTGCCAGCAGTTTGACAGGGGACACTGAAGCTTTCTTT. This translates into CASSLTGDTEAFF.

The CDR3 is CASSLWQGGGETQYF. The DNA for the CDR3 is TGTGCCAGCAGTTTATGGCAGGGGGGCGGAGAGACCCAGTACTTC. This chain uses TRBV28 with TRBJ2-5; possible D gene TRBD1, 7 bases. V was shortened by 0 bases and J by 4 bases, with 12 bases between the two germline ends. Germline CDR1 is MDHEN and CDR2 is SYDVKM. The CDR3 totals 15 residues. The variable domain in full, completed from reference TRBV28 and TRBJ2-5, reads DVKVTQSSRYLVKRTGEKVFLECVQDMDHENMFWYRQDPGLGLRLIYFSYDVKMKEKGDIPEGYSVSREKKERFSLILESASTNQTSMYLCASSLWQGGGETQYFGPGTRLLVL.

By share, this clone ranks as medium-sized. V usage is TRBV6-1 and J usage is TRBJ1-5; D is uncertain. Germline loops: CDR1 MNHNS, CDR2 SASEGT. The CDR3 length is 14 residues. V was pared by 11 bases and J by 4 bases, with 18 bases between. CDR3 residues: CASRRLGLNQPQHF. The CDR3 DNA reads as TGTGCCTCCCGTCGATTGGGGTTGAATCAGCCCCAGCATTTT.

V and J are TRBV9 and TRBJ2-1; D is possibly TRBD1 (6 bases). The ends were cut back, 1 base at V and 0 bases at J, with 11 bases in the middle. From germline, CDR1 is SGDLS and CDR2 YYNGEE. The CDR3 extends over 16 amino acids. CDR3 region: CASSVSGAGSYNEQFF. In DNA form, the CDR3 reads TGTGCCAGCAGCGTATCAGGGGCCGGCTCCTACAATGAGCAGTTCTTC.

This rearrangement joins TRBV4-3 to TRBJ2-2; no reliable D call. Trimming removed 2 bases from V and 1 base from J, with 5 bases in between. Germline lookup yields CDR1 LGHNA and CDR2 YSLEER. CDR3 length: 14 residues. The CDR3 region is CASSQSGNTGELFF. The DNA of the CDR3 is TGCGCCAGCAGCCAATCGGGGAACACCGGGGAGCTGTTTTTT.

This sequence joins TRBV7-9 and TRBJ2-7, with no clear D. V was clipped by 1 base and J by 0 bases, with 7 bases between them. CDR3 length: 14 residues. Looked up from germline, CDR1 is SEHNR and CDR2 is FQNEAQ (reference sequence). The CDR3 region has the DNA TGTGCCAGCAGCTTAGAGGTGAGCTCCTACGAGCAGTACTTC. It specifies CASSLEVSSYEQYF. Full variable domain (rest looked up from reference TRBV7-9 and TRBJ2-7): DTGVSQNPRHKITKRGQNVTFRCDPISEHNRLYWYRQTLGQGPEFLTYFQNEAQLEKSRLLSDRFSAERPKGSFSTLEIQRTEQGDSAMYLCASSLEVSSYEQYFGPGTRLTVT.

The chain's CDR3 is CASSFGSFGQYF. CDR3 bases: TGTGCCAGCAGTTTTGGGTCCTTCGGGCAGTACTTC. The chain combines TRBV28 with TRBJ2-7, with D unclear. This CDR3 comprises 12 residues. Trimming removed 3 bases at V and 9 bases at J, with 12 bases between. Germline V lookup: CDR1 MDHEN, CDR2 SYDVKM.

The chain employs TRBV18 and TRBJ1-1; 8 nucleotides agree with TRBD1. The CDR3 is 14 residues long. Trimming took 3 bases from V and 0 from J; bases not matched to a gene: 0. Per the germline V gene, CDR1 is KGHSH and CDR2 is LQKENI. CDR3 DNA: TGTGCCAGCTCACCGACAGGGGTGAACACTGAAGCTTTCTTT. Amino acids: CASSPTGVNTEAFF.

V gene TRBV28 combines with J gene TRBJ2-7, with 8 positions matching TRBD1. The CDR3 length is 15 residues. Germline lookup yields CDR1 MDHEN and CDR2 SYDVKM. V shed 6 bases and J 5 bases; nucleotides not matched to a gene: 12. In DNA, the CDR3 is TGTGCCAGCAGCTCCCGCGTACAGGGGGTCGACGAGCAGTACTTC. Encoded protein: CASSSRVQGVDEQYF. The whole variable domain, filled in from reference TRBV28 and TRBJ2-7, reads DVKVTQSSRYLVKRTGEKVFLECVQDMDHENMFWYRQDPGLGLRLIYFSYDVKMKEKGDIPEGYSVSREKKERFSLILESASTNQTSMYLCASSSRVQGVDEQYFGPGTRLTVT.

The genes are TRBV2 and TRBJ2-2, with TRBD1 as a possible D gene (5 bases). The CDR3 sequence is 12 residues long. Germline V CDR1 and CDR2: SNHLY, FYNNEI. Trimming took off 8 bases at V and 3 bases at J, with 7 bases between the two ends. DNA of the CDR3: TGTGCCAGCGGCAGGGACACCGGGGAGCTGTTTTTT. Its protein product is CASGRDTGELFF. The whole variable domain, filled in from reference TRBV2 and TRBJ2-2, reads EPEVTQTPSHQVTQMGQEVILRCVPISNHLYFYWYRQILGQKVEFLVSFYNNEISEKSEIFDDQFSVERPDGSNFTLKIRSTKLEDSAMYFCASGRDTGELFFGEGSRLTVL.

The rearrangement links TRBV7-2 to TRBJ1-2, with 7 bases lining up with TRBD1. Germline CDR1 and CDR2: SGHTA and FQGNSA. This CDR3 is built from 14 residues. J gave up 4 bases and V 2 bases, and 4 bases lay outside the gene matches. CDR3: CASSLLDRSYGYTF. The CDR3, as DNA: TGTGCCAGCAGCTTATTGGACAGGTCCTATGGCTACACCTTC.